A single sample is the source of the 8 T cell receptor beta chains below, sequenced in a study of blood T cell repertoires in COVID-19. Using immunoSEQ multiplex PCR, the repertoire was profiled, and TCRdb retains in-frame clones only, with some absent. The table shows over 95,000 clones, with roughly 83% occurring only once. Sequencing input: peripheral blood. Every receptor here comes from a woman aged 55-70 years with acute or convalescent COVID-19.

The V call is TRBV6-5, the J call TRBJ1-2; 8 bases are shared with TRBD1. The CDR3 length is 12 residues. The germline V gene has CDR1 MNHEY and CDR2 SVGAGI. Trimming removed 7 bases from V and 8 bases from J; junction bases left unmatched: 6. The CDR3 region has the DNA TGTGCCAGCAAGGACAGGGTGAGCGGCTACACCTTC. The encoded protein is CASKDRVSGYTF.

This clone was seen only once. The V gene is TRBV29-1, the J gene TRBJ1-1, with D possibly matching TRBD1 (5 bases). The CDR3 is made up of 12 amino acids. Trimming removed 2 bases from V and 11 bases from J, with 15 bases in between. The germline V gene has CDR1 SQVTM and CDR2 ANQGSEA. DNA of the CDR3: TGCAGCGTTGAACACGGGGGAACTGCGGCTTTCTTT. This translates into CSVEHGGTAAFF.

This clone was seen once. The chain carries TRBV7-9 and TRBJ1-2; D is possibly TRBD1 (6 bases). Per germline, CDR1 SEHNR and CDR2 FQNEAQ (reference sequence). V was clipped by 4 bases and J by 1 base, with 10 bases between them. The CDR3 contains 14 residues. CDR3 sequence reads: CASSSRTVNYGYTF. CDR3 nucleotides: TGTGCCAGCAGCTCCCGGACAGTTAACTATGGCTACACCTTC.

The chain uses TRBV5-1 and TRBJ2-3; TRBD1 is a possible D gene (6 bases). From germline, CDR1 is SGHRS and CDR2 YFSETQ. CDR3 length equals 15 residues. Trimming pared 4 bases from V and 0 bases from J, leaving 12 bases between. This chain's CDR3 is CASSRQGRSTDTQYF. The DNA of the CDR3 is TGCGCCAGCAGCCGTCAGGGGCGAAGCACAGATACGCAGTATTTT.

The rearrangement uses TRBV9 and TRBJ2-7; 12 bases agree with TRBD1. The trim removed 2 bases at V and 5 bases at J, leaving 5 bases unmatched. Germline-derived CDR1 and CDR2 are SGDLS and YYNGEE. This CDR3 region has 15 residues. CDR3 region: CASSVGDRGLNEQYF. The CDR3 bases are TGTGCCAGCAGCGTTGGGGACAGGGGGCTAAACGAGCAGTACTTC. The full variable domain, in which reference TRBV9 and TRBJ2-7 provide the parts outside the CDR3, is DSGVTQTPKHLITATGQRVTLRCSPRSGDLSVYWYQQSLDQGLQFLIQYYNGEERAKGNILERFSAQQFPDLHSELNLSSLELGDSALYFCASSVGDRGLNEQYFGPGTRLTVT.

The chain carries TRBV15 and TRBJ2-7; TRBD1 is a possible D gene (5 bases). Trimming stripped 1 base from V and 2 bases from J, with 9 bases between. The CDR3 is 14 residues long. Per the germline V gene, CDR1 is LNHNV and CDR2 is YYDKDF (reference sequence). The CDR3 bases are TGTGCCACCAGCAGAGGGGGCGTAGCCTACGAGCAGTACTTC. It encodes CATSRGGVAYEQYF.

In DNA form, the CDR3 reads TGTGCCAGCAGGGCTCAGGGTGCAATCGAAAAACTGTTTTTT. It encodes CASRAQGAIEKLFF. The rearrangement joins TRBV2 to TRBJ1-4; the D gene is possibly TRBD1 (5 bases). V lost 6 bases, J lost 8 bases, and 16 bases lay in between. The CDR3 is made up of 14 amino acids. CDR1 is SNHLY, CDR2 FYNNEI, per germline.

This chain connects TRBV9 to TRBJ1-6, with a tentative D call TRBD1 (5 bases). There are 16 residues in the CDR3. Trimming took 3 bases from V and 6 from J, leaving 16 bases between them. Per germline, CDR1 SGDLS and CDR2 YYNGEE. CDR3 DNA sequence: TGTGCCAGCAGCGCGGGGGTTTCCCTTTCTAATTCACCCCTCCACTTT. Residues: CASSAGVSLSNSPLHF.